The clone carrying this TCR beta chain is medium-sized within its sample. Its antigen is unidentified. Germline lookup yields CDR1 LNHDA and CDR2 SQIVND (reference sequence). This CDR3 spans 16 amino acids. V lost 1 base and J lost 3; bases outside the gene matches: 6. Roughly 18-50 mg of tissue was diced for each tumor. Each sample had two DNA replicates, 0.5 ug blood or about 1.5 ug tissue. Method: immunoSEQ multiplex PCR; TCRdb's copy keeps in-frame clones and lacks some. The repertoire holds 5,200 or so clones, with roughly 72% as singletons. The data originate from a study of early stage breast cancer tumors. For the study at large: About 80% of the 16 invasive tumors were ER+, PR+ and HER2-. Whole-study findings and limits: Compared with adjacent normal breast tissue, tumors showed 2 to 2.5-fold greater T cell density and higher clonality.

Sample: breast tumor tissue. This receptor was taken from a person aged 60 to 70 with breast cancer. The rearrangement joins TRBV19 to TRBJ1-5; 7 positions agree with TRBD1. CDR3 DNA sequence: TGTGCCAGTAGTATAGTCTGGGGACAGATCAATCAGCCCCAGCATTTT. As protein: CASSIVWGQINQPQHF. Filled out from reference TRBV19 and TRBJ1-5, the complete variable domain reads DGGITQSPKYLFRKEGQNVTLSCEQNLNHDAMYWYRQDPGQGLRLIYYSQIVNDFQKGDIAEGYSVSREKKESFPLTVTSAQKNPTAFYLCASSIVWGQINQPQHFGDGTRLSIL.